What follows are 10 T cell receptor beta chains derived from one specimen sequenced in a study of blood T cell repertoires in COVID-19. Generated by immunoSEQ multiplex PCR, the TCRdb table keeps only in-frame clones and is missing some. The repertoire includes fewer than 300,000 clones, 85% to 90% of them detected once, and roughly 6% sits in the top ten. Sequenced material: peripheral blood. The receptors originated from a woman aged 45 to 65 with COVID-19, enrolled during active disease.

V is TRBV12-3 or TRBV12-4 and J is TRBJ1-2, with 8 nucleotides matching TRBD1. The CDR3 has 13 residues. Losses at the gene ends were 5 bases for V and 7 bases for J; bases not matched to a gene: 6. The CDR3 bases are TGTGCCAGCAGTAGAGACAGGGGAGGTGGCTACACCTTC. This encodes CASSRDRGGGYTF.

This CDR3 is CASSRQTGSYEQYF. For the CDR3, the DNA is TGCGCCAGCAGCCGTCAGACAGGGTCCTACGAGCAGTACTTC. This chain links TRBV5-1 with TRBJ2-7; the match to TRBD1 covers 7 bases. In germline, CDR1 is SGHRS, CDR2 YFSETQ. V gave up 4 bases and J gave up 1 base; unmatched junction bases: 5. The CDR3 is made up of 14 amino acids.

CDR3 bases: TGTGCCAGCAGTGTATCCGGGGTGACGAACACTGAAGCTTTCTTT. This gives the protein CASSVSGVTNTEAFF. This chain uses TRBV6-4 with TRBJ1-1; the D is unclear. The V gene lost 4 bases and the J gene lost 1 base, with 13 bases spanning the gap. Germline values: CDR1 MRHNA, CDR2 SNTAGT. The CDR3 runs to 15 residues.

The chain recombines TRBV19 with TRBJ1-1; TRBD1 matches 9 bases. The CDR3 has 14 amino acids. Germline V gene data show CDR1 as LNHDA and CDR2 as SQIVND (reference sequence). The junction had 4 bases not matched to a gene; V was cut back by 5 bases and J by 3 bases. CDR3 bases: TGTGCCAGTAGTTTACAGGGGGCGCACACTGAAGCTTTCTTT. Translating it yields CASSLQGAHTEAFF.

This chain links TRBV19 with TRBJ1-5; TRBD1 agrees at 8 bases. This CDR3 spans 18 amino acids. Germline V CDR1 and CDR2: LNHDA, SQIVND (reference sequence). V shed 3 bases and J 8 bases; nucleotides not matched to a gene: 18. The DNA for the CDR3 is TGTGCCAGTAGTATGGGGTCGGGGGACAGGCGGTATAGGGAGCCCCAGCATTTT. It is translated as CASSMGSGDRRYREPQHF.

The chain is built from TRBV6-2 or TRBV6-3 and TRBJ2-7, with 11 positions matching TRBD2. From germline, CDR1 is MNHEY and CDR2 SVGEGT. This CDR3 has 13 amino acids. Trimming removed 2 bases from V and 6 bases from J; junction bases left unmatched: 0. The CDR3 region has the DNA TGTGCCAGCAGTTACGGGACTAGCGGCGAGCAGTACTTC. Protein sequence: CASSYGTSGEQYF.

The chain links TRBV7-2 to TRBJ1-5, with a weak D call TRBD1 (6 bases). Germline-derived CDR1 and CDR2 are SGHTA and FQGNSA. The CDR3 sequence is 14 residues long. V gave up 3 bases and J gave up 3 bases, with 9 bases separating them. The CDR3 here is CASSFGQNNQPQHF. As DNA, the CDR3 is TGTGCCAGCAGCTTCGGACAGAACAATCAGCCCCAGCATTTT.

V gene TRBV19 combines with J gene TRBJ2-3; D perhaps matches TRBD2 (6 bases). The CDR3 sequence is 14 residues long. V lost 7 bases and J lost 2, with 13 bases in between. Germline V gene sequence: CDR1 LNHDA, CDR2 SQIVND (reference sequence). In DNA form, the CDR3 reads TGTGCCAGTAAGGCTAGCGCGACCACAGATACGCAGTATTTT. Protein product: CASKASATTDTQYF. Full variable domain (missing parts from reference TRBV19 and TRBJ2-3): DGGITQSPKYLFRKEGQNVTLSCEQNLNHDAMYWYRQDPGQGLRLIYYSQIVNDFQKGDIAEGYSVSREKKESFPLTVTSAQKNPTAFYLCASKASATTDTQYFGPGTRLTVL.

V is TRBV11-3 and J is TRBJ2-2, with TRBD1 as a possible D gene (6 bases). V was pared by 6 bases and J by 5 bases, with 16 bases between. The V gene's germline CDR1 is SGHNT and CDR2 YENEEA. This CDR3 is built from 15 residues. CDR3 nucleotide sequence: TGTGCCAGCAGTCCACAGGGTGCGGGTACCGGGGAGCTGTTTTTT. It translates to CASSPQGAGTGELFF.

The chain couples TRBV7-9 to TRBJ2-1; 7 positions agree with TRBD1. Trimming took 6 bases from V and 5 from J; bases not matched to a gene: 10. This CDR3 is built from 15 residues. Looked up from germline, CDR1 is SEHNR and CDR2 is FQNEAQ (reference sequence). CDR3 in DNA: TGTGCCAGCAGTCGGCGAGGACAGGAGAACAATGAGCAGTTCTTC. Translating it yields CASSRRGQENNEQFF.